Below, 30 T cell receptor beta chains from the same sample are listed, as sequenced in a study of CD8 T cells in Susac syndrome. RNA in amounts of roughly 0.5 to 1 ug was reverse transcribed with random hexamers. MiXCR was run by TCRdb on the immunoSEQ multiplex PCR reads, yielding one entry per CDR3 protein. The sample shows about 150,000 distinct CDR3 sequences, around 95% of them seen only once. What was sequenced was CD4+ T cells from PBMCs. The origin of the receptors is a human donor with Susac syndrome.

The chain has TRBV29-1 and TRBJ2-4; the match to TRBD1 covers 8 bases. Trimming cost V 6 bases and J 6 bases; bases outside gene matches: 4. Looked up from germline, CDR1 is SQVTM and CDR2 is ANQGSEA. The CDR3 runs 12 residues. The CDR3 DNA sequence: TGCAGCGTCGGAGGGACAGGAAACATTCAGTACTTC. Protein product: CSVGGTGNIQYF.

The rearrangement uses TRBV24-1 and TRBJ2-1, with no clear D. Trimming removed 3 bases from V and 8 bases from J, with 13 bases in between. Germline CDR1 and CDR2: KGHDR and SFDVKD. The CDR3 runs to 14 residues. The DNA for the CDR3 is TGTGCCACCAGTGATAACAATATGGTACATGAGCAGTTCTTC. Its protein is CATSDNNMVHEQFF.

The rearrangement joins TRBV6-5 to TRBJ2-1; D not certain. Trimming cost V 6 bases and J 12 bases, with 21 bases left between them. CDR1 is MNHEY and CDR2 is SVGAGI in the germline V gene. The CDR3 runs to 14 residues. The DNA for the CDR3 is TGTGCCAGCAGCCCTACTCGTTCCTCACCAGGGCAGTTCTTC. As protein: CASSPTRSSPGQFF.

This clonotype came up once. The chain combines TRBV2 with TRBJ2-7; 9 nucleotides agree with TRBD1. CDR1 is SNHLY, CDR2 FYNNEI, per germline. Unmatched junction bases numbered 6, after V lost 6 bases and J lost 3 bases. The CDR3 is 14 amino acids. Written as DNA, the CDR3 is TGTGCCAGCAGGCTAGGACAGGGGAACTACGAGCAGTACTTC. Protein product: CASRLGQGNYEQYF.

J is TRBJ2-5 and V is TRBV19; 9 positions match TRBD1. Per germline, CDR1 LNHDA and CDR2 SQIVND (reference sequence). Trimming took 8 bases from V and 0 from J; bases not matched to a gene: 10. The CDR3 is 16 residues long. The CDR3 DNA is TGTGCCAGTGGAACCGGGACAGGGTCTTACCAAGAGACCCAGTACTTC. Amino acids: CASGTGTGSYQETQYF.

The gene calls are TRBV6-6 and TRBJ1-2, with D tentatively TRBD1 (6 bases). V shed 1 base and J shed 6 bases, with 9 bases lying between them. CDR1 and CDR2 (germline): MNHNY, SVGAGI (reference sequence). The CDR3 has 13 residues. CDR3: CASSYYREDGYTF. The CDR3, as DNA: TGTGCCAGCAGTTACTACAGGGAAGATGGCTACACCTTC.

The rearrangement uses TRBV24-1 and TRBJ2-2; 11 bases match TRBD1. The CDR3 is 17 amino acids. After removal of 1 base from V and 4 bases from J, the junction contained 4 bases not matched to a gene. Germline V gene sequence: CDR1 KGHDR, CDR2 SFDVKD. The CDR3 sequence is CATSDFGQGASTGELFF. In DNA form, the CDR3 reads TGTGCCACCAGTGATTTCGGACAGGGGGCGAGCACCGGGGAGCTGTTTTTT.

The rearrangement joins TRBV7-2 to TRBJ2-3; 9 positions match TRBD1. V trimming: 1 base; J trimming: 6 bases; junction bases outside the gene matches: 5. This CDR3 has 15 amino acids. Per the germline V gene, CDR1 is SGHTA and CDR2 is FQGNSA. The CDR3 here is CASSLENRGLDTQYF. In nucleotides, the CDR3 is TGTGCCAGCAGCTTAGAGAACAGGGGGCTGGATACGCAGTATTTT.

The chain employs TRBV29-1 and TRBJ2-4; D gene ambiguous. The CDR3 covers 11 residues. Germline CDR1 and CDR2: SQVTM and ANQGSEA. V was clipped by 4 bases and J by 6 bases, with 7 bases between them. In DNA form, the CDR3 reads TGCAGCGTTGCCCTAAGAAACATTCAGTACTTC. Translation gives CSVALRNIQYF. The entire variable domain, with the rest obtained from reference TRBV29-1 and TRBJ2-4, is as follows: SAVISQKPSRDICQRGTSLTIQCQVDSQVTMMFWYRQQPGQSLTLIATANQGSEATYESGFVIDKFPISRPNLTFSTLTVSNMSPEDSSIYLCSVALRNIQYFGAGTRLSVL.

This chain uses TRBV3-1 with TRBJ2-2; the D is unclear. This CDR3 is built from 12 residues. The V end lost 4 bases, the J end lost 10 bases, and 10 bases lay between the germline ends. The germline gives CDR1 LGHDT, CDR2 YNNKEL (reference sequence). The CDR3 DNA sequence: TGTGCCAGCAGCCGACGGCCTTTGGAGCTGTTTTTT. Translation gives CASSRRPLELFF.

The rearrangement links TRBV20-1 to TRBJ1-2; D unclear. The CDR3 totals 10 residues. Germline assignment: CDR1 DFQATT and CDR2 SNEGSKA (reference sequence). Trimming took off 0 bases at V and 5 bases at J, with 1 base between the two ends. CDR3: CSARDYGYTF. CDR3 bases: TGCAGTGCTAGAGATTATGGCTACACCTTC.

V is TRBV6-6 and J is TRBJ2-3, with TRBD2 matching over 9 bases. Germline-derived CDR1 and CDR2 are MNHNY and SVGAGI (reference sequence). The CDR3 has 15 amino acids. V lost 5 bases, J lost 6 bases, and 9 bases stayed unmatched. DNA for the CDR3: TGTGCCAGCAGTGGTAGCGGGGGCCCCGGCGATACGCAGTATTTT. Encoded protein: CASSGSGGPGDTQYF.

The chain employs TRBV14 and TRBJ2-1; TRBD2 matches 14 bases. Germline trimming cut 0 bases from V and 4 bases from J; bases unmatched to any gene: 2. Germline values: CDR1 SGHDN, CDR2 FVKESK. The CDR3 is 17 residues long. CDR3 nucleotides: TGTGCCAGCAGCCAAGATCGGACTAGCGGGAGGTACAATGAGCAGTTCTTC. Translated: CASSQDRTSGRYNEQFF.

This clonotype was detected only a few times. The gene calls are TRBV14 and TRBJ2-2; D uncertain. CDR3 length: 13 amino acids. Trimming took 4 bases from V and 1 from J, leaving 4 bases between them. Germline CDR1 SGHDN, CDR2 FVKESK. In DNA form, the CDR3 reads TGTGCCAGCAGCCCCCAGAACACCGGGGAGCTGTTTTTT. This gives the protein CASSPQNTGELFF.

The J gene is TRBJ1-2, the V gene TRBV6-5, with a weak D call TRBD1 (5 bases). The V and J ends lost 4 bases and 2 bases respectively, with 17 bases between them. This CDR3 contains 16 residues. Germline V gene lookup returns CDR1 MNHEY and CDR2 SVGAGI. The CDR3 loop reads CASSWTVDSINYGYTF. For the CDR3, the DNA is TGTGCCAGCAGTTGGACCGTAGACAGCATAAACTATGGCTACACCTTC.

This clonotype occurred a few times. This chain uses TRBV29-1 with TRBJ2-7; TRBD1 aligns across 9 bases. V shed 3 bases, J shed 2 bases, and the junction held 2 bases outside the gene matches. The CDR3 is 13 residues long. Germline V gene data show CDR1 as SQVTM and CDR2 as ANQGSEA. CDR3 in DNA: TGCAGCGTTGAGGGACAGGGAACCTACGAGCAGTACTTC. Protein sequence: CSVEGQGTYEQYF.

The chain links TRBV18 to TRBJ2-3; no firm D call. The CDR3 runs 12 residues. CDR1 and CDR2 from the germline V gene are KGHSH and LQKENI. The V gene lost 0 bases and the J gene lost 6 bases, with 4 bases spanning the gap. In DNA form, the CDR3 reads TGTGCCAGCTCACCACCTATGGATACGCAGTATTTT. As protein: CASSPPMDTQYF.

V is TRBV3-1 and J is TRBJ2-3; D not certain. The ends were cut back, 4 bases at V and 4 bases at J, with 9 bases in the middle. There are 13 residues in the CDR3. Germline V gene sequence: CDR1 LGHDT, CDR2 YNNKEL (reference sequence). The CDR3 sequence: CASSPKEADTQYF. In nucleotides, the CDR3 is TGTGCCAGCAGCCCTAAGGAAGCAGATACGCAGTATTTT.

The chain uses TRBV4-1 and TRBJ2-2, with 11 bases identical to TRBD2. The CDR3 loop spans 17 amino acids. Trimming took 4 bases from V and 0 from J; bases not matched to a gene: 4. CDR1 MGHRA and CDR2 YSYEKL come from the germline V gene. CDR3 nucleotides: TGCGCCAGCAGCCGCGGGACTAGCGGTTCGAACACCGGGGAGCTGTTTTTT. It encodes CASSRGTSGSNTGELFF.

The J gene is TRBJ2-7, the V gene TRBV20-1; TRBD1 might be the D (6 bases). CDR3 length: 14 residues. Germline CDR1 DFQATT, CDR2 SNEGSKA (reference sequence). The germline V and J ends were trimmed by 8 bases and 3 bases, with 20 bases remaining between them. The DNA of the CDR3 is TGCAGTTCAACAGACAGGCGGAAAGACTACGAGCAGTACTTC. Its translation: CSSTDRRKDYEQYF.

V is TRBV4-1 and J is TRBJ2-3, with 12 bases identical to TRBD2. CDR3 length: 17 residues. The V segment lost 6 bases and the J segment 6 bases; nucleotides outside the gene matches: 13. Germline CDR1 reads MGHRA; CDR2 reads YSYEKL. CDR3 nucleotide sequence: TGCGCCAGCAGGAACCCGACTAGCGGGAGAGCATCGGATACGCAGTATTTT. Translated, it gives CASRNPTSGRASDTQYF.

The chain joins TRBV10-3 to TRBJ2-3; possibly TRBD1 for D (5 bases). The germline gives CDR1 ENHRY, CDR2 SYGVKD. This CDR3 contains 11 residues. V dropped 11 bases and J dropped 4 bases, with 10 bases sitting between them. CDR3 sequence: CAVLGPDTQYF. The CDR3 DNA reads TGTGCCGTTTTGGGGCCAGATACGCAGTATTTT.

This chain links TRBV20-1 with TRBJ2-5; D ambiguous. CDR3 length: 13 residues. V was shortened by 3 bases and J by 3 bases, with 11 bases between the two germline ends. CDR1 is DFQATT and CDR2 is SNEGSKA in the germline V gene (reference sequence). CDR3 in amino acids: CSARAPIEETQYF. CDR3 nucleotides: TGCAGTGCTAGGGCCCCCATCGAAGAGACCCAGTACTTC.

The chain is built from TRBV4-1 and TRBJ2-1; D possibly corresponds to TRBD2 (7 bases). Trimming took off 2 bases at V and 5 bases at J, with 16 bases between the two ends. This CDR3 has 16 residues. In germline, CDR1 is MGHRA, CDR2 YSYEKL. The CDR3 spells CASSQWRGGRNNEQFF. The CDR3 DNA sequence: TGCGCCAGCAGCCAATGGAGGGGGGGCAGGAACAATGAGCAGTTCTTC.

V gene TRBV5-4 combines with J gene TRBJ1-2; the D gene is possibly TRBD1 (6 bases). The V and J ends lost 0 bases and 5 bases respectively, with 11 bases between them. This CDR3 region has 14 residues. Germline lookup yields CDR1 SGHNT and CDR2 YYREEE (reference sequence). This CDR3 is CASSLGEGGYGYTF. For the CDR3, the DNA is TGTGCCAGCAGCTTGGGGGAGGGGGGATATGGCTACACCTTC.

The J gene is TRBJ2-7, the V gene TRBV5-1, with TRBD1 matching 12 bases. This CDR3 has 16 residues. The V gene's germline CDR1 is SGHRS and CDR2 YFSETQ. V trimming: 1 base; J trimming: 7 bases; junction bases outside the gene matches: 9. CDR3 in DNA: TGCGCCAGCAGCTTGCTCCGGGACAGGGGGCCAGTGGAGCAGTACTTC. Translating it yields CASSLLRDRGPVEQYF.

In this sample, this clonotype turned up once. CDR3 loop: CASSPPRLAVNTGELFF. CDR3 coding DNA: TGTGCCAGCTCACCACCCCGTCTAGCGGTTAACACCGGGGAGCTGTTTTTT. The chain employs TRBV18 and TRBJ2-2, with 7 nucleotides matching TRBD2. The junction had 6 bases not matched to a gene; V was cut back by 0 bases and J by 2 bases. The CDR3 length is 17 residues. CDR1 is KGHSH, CDR2 LQKENI, per germline.

V and J are TRBV28 and TRBJ2-7, with 9 bases aligning to TRBD1. The CDR3 runs 14 residues. J gave up 2 bases and V 6 bases, and 5 bases lay outside the gene matches. Germline loops: CDR1 MDHEN, CDR2 SYDVKM. CDR3 DNA: TGTGCCAGCAGAGGGACAGGGTACACCTACGAGCAGTACTTC. This encodes CASRGTGYTYEQYF.

V usage is TRBV3-1 and J usage is TRBJ1-5, with D possibly matching TRBD1 (5 bases). The CDR3 is made up of 15 amino acids. CDR1 is LGHDT and CDR2 is YNNKEL in the germline V gene (reference sequence). V gave up 0 bases and J gave up 4 bases, with 10 bases separating them. This CDR3 reads CASSQDRRGNQPQHF. CDR3 in DNA: TGTGCCAGCAGCCAAGATCGGAGGGGAAATCAGCCCCAGCATTTT.

The J gene is TRBJ1-1, the V gene TRBV13, with no clear D. The germline CDR1 and CDR2 sequences are PRHDT and FYEKMQ (reference sequence). Trimming removed 4 bases at V and 2 bases at J, with 17 bases between. This CDR3 is built from 16 residues. This CDR3 reads CASSSYPEGANTEAFF. As DNA, the CDR3 is TGTGCCAGCAGCTCATACCCGGAGGGCGCCAACACTGAAGCTTTCTTT.